The present entry profiles one T cell receptor (beta chain) with its context. Sequenced by immunoSEQ multiplex PCR; TCRdb stores in-frame clones only, minus some. The table has hundreds of thousands of clones, around 85% seen once. The record originates from a study of blood T cell repertoires in COVID-19. V trimming: 5 bases; J trimming: 3 bases; junction bases outside the gene matches: 6. Germline V gene lookup returns CDR1 WNHNN and CDR2 SYGVQD (reference sequence). The CDR3 sequence is 15 residues long. The receptor's source is a woman between 55 and 75 years old who had recovered from COVID-19. The rearrangement uses TRBV10-1 and TRBJ2-3; 9 positions agree with TRBD2. The source material was PBMCs or T cells enriched from blood (not recorded which). The CDR3 DNA follows: TGCGCCAGCAGTTTAGCGGGGGCCTCGACAGATACGCAGTATTTT. It translates to CASSLAGASTDTQYF.